This is a list of T cell receptor beta chains from one sample in a study of STAT5B mutations in CD4+ large granular lymphocyte leukemia. Only in-frame clones appear in the TCRdb table, and some are missing; sequencing was by immunoSEQ multiplex PCR. Here the sample spans tens of thousands of clones, 70% to 80% being singletons. Sequenced: CD4+ T cells from blood buffy coats. The source is a human donor in good health. Each CDR3 is given with its conserved first and last residue.

j_call v_call cdr3_aa
TRBJ1-2 TRBV5-6 CASSLPGQGRYGYTF
TRBJ1-2 TRBV7-9 CASSTSEGRLGYTF
TRBJ1-1 TRBV2 CASQDEIEAFF
TRBJ2-1 TRBV7-9 CASKRTGDYNEQFF
TRBJ2-2 TRBV29-1 CSVEQGLNTGELFF
TRBJ2-1 TRBV11-2 CASSLGTSGRGDEQFF
TRBJ1-2 TRBV10-2 CASSFSLNYGYTF
TRBJ1-4 TRBV11-3 CASSPHPGTGGGELFF
TRBJ2-3 TRBV11-3 CASSRARGPDTQYF
TRBJ1-1 TRBV9 CASSAGENTEAFF
TRBJ1-2 TRBV19 CASSRGETSGGYTF
TRBJ2-3 TRBV10-2 CASRGTSGGTDTQYF
TRBJ2-5 TRBV14 CASSLISYQETQYF
TRBJ2-3 TRBV10-3 CAIRGTGLSTDTQYF
TRBJ2-7 TRBV11-3 CASSPGQGFAEQYF
TRBJ1-2 TRBV6-5 CASTRVARGFYGYTF
TRBJ1-3 TRBV6-6 CASSPGQGNTIYF
TRBJ2-7 TRBV11-2 CASSLGLAVYEQYF
TRBJ2-1 TRBV11-3 CASSSILTRQNNEQFF
TRBJ1-6 TRBV10-3 CAISRGAYGGGLSPLHF
TRBJ2-7 TRBV11-2 CASSALGQAYEQYF
TRBJ2-7 TRBV7-8 CASSLVSEQYF
TRBJ2-5 TRBV30 CAWKPGQGALRETQYF
TRBJ2-1 TRBV5-1 CASSLVSGTGNEQFF
TRBJ1-1 TRBV6-1 CASGQEPNTEAFF
TRBJ2-5 TRBV27 CASRAFGEGRQETQYF
TRBJ2-5 TRBV27 CASRRWDGETQYF
TRBJ2-7 TRBV5-4 CASSSKQAGGFGEQYF
TRBJ2-1 TRBV7-9 CASSFTRTGANEQFF
TRBJ2-6 TRBV7-8 CASSLAAQGSGANVLTF
TRBJ1-2 TRBV11-3 CASSFHTGTSGNYGYTF
TRBJ2-7 TRBV7-6 CASSLLSGTSGLEQYF
TRBJ1-4 TRBV25-1 CASSAWGDNEKLFF
TRBJ1-1 TRBV4-2 CASSPGGTATEAFF
TRBJ1-3 TRBV5-4 CASSWTESGNTIYF
TRBJ1-5 TRBV28 CASRDRTGGNQPQHF
TRBJ2-5 TRBV29-1 CSVPLSAGETQYF
TRBJ2-2 TRBV4-1 CASSQGLAGYTGELFF
TRBJ1-1 TRBV5-4 CASSLAGQGNTEAFF
TRBJ2-7 TRBV28 CASSLVQGSSYEQYF
TRBJ2-1 TRBV7-9 CASSPPFRLGNEQFF
TRBJ2-4 TRBV6-6 CASSQGLAGGENIQYF